The 20 T cell receptor beta chains below were found in one sample sequenced in a study of shared clonotypes between healthy human individuals. Using immunoSEQ multiplex PCR, the repertoire was profiled, and TCRdb retains in-frame clones only, with some absent. The table has 2,500,000 or so clones, just over 90% seen once. Sequencing was performed on naive CD4+ T cells sorted from blood. Specified subset: CD45RA+ positively selected. All receptors derive from a man younger than 35 in good health.

The chain links TRBV5-4 to TRBJ2-7; 12 bases line up with TRBD2. Germline V gene lookup returns CDR1 SGHNT and CDR2 YYREEE (reference sequence). The CDR3 runs to 15 residues. The V segment lost 3 bases and the J segment 0 bases; nucleotides outside the gene matches: 1. The CDR3 DNA sequence: TGTGCCAGCAGCTGGACTAGCGGGAACTCCTACGAGCAGTACTTC. It is translated as CASSWTSGNSYEQYF. The complete variable domain, with remaining parts taken from reference TRBV5-4 and TRBJ2-7, reads ETGVTQSPTHLIKTRGQQVTLRCSSQSGHNTVSWYQQALGQGPQFIFQYYREEENGRGNFPPRFSGLQFPNYSSELNVNALELDDSALYLCASSWTSGNSYEQYFGPGTRLTVT.

The chain combines TRBV10-3 with TRBJ2-5; tentative D call: TRBD1 (6 bases). Per the germline V gene, CDR1 is ENHRY and CDR2 is SYGVKD. Trimming stripped 0 bases from V and 5 bases from J, with 13 bases between. CDR3 size: 15 residues. The CDR3 protein is CAISESDSLYETQYF. CDR3 in DNA: TGTGCCATCAGTGAGTCGGACAGTTTGTACGAGACCCAGTACTTC.

J is TRBJ2-1 and V is TRBV28; 10 bases match TRBD2. This CDR3 spans 18 amino acids. The V segment lost 6 bases and the J segment 9 bases; nucleotides outside the gene matches: 20. Germline CDR1 MDHEN, CDR2 SYDVKM. CDR3 DNA: TGTGCCAGCAGGGGACCTAGGGATCCTAGCGGGGGCGGCCCTGAGCAGTTCTTC. This sequence encodes CASRGPRDPSGGGPEQFF.

The chain joins TRBV30 to TRBJ2-5, with 8 bases aligning to TRBD2. The V and J ends lost 0 bases and 8 bases, in that order; junction bases with no gene match: 2. The germline CDR1 and CDR2 sequences are GTSNPN and SVGIG (reference sequence). This CDR3 contains 12 residues. As DNA, the CDR3 is TGTGCCTGGAGTGTGTTAGCGGGAACCCAGTACTTC. Protein: CAWSVLAGTQYF.

This chain joins TRBV7-9 and TRBJ2-5, with D possibly being TRBD1 or TRBD2 (5 bases each). The CDR3 contains 15 residues. Trimming removed 1 base at V and 5 bases at J, with 14 bases between. CDR1 and CDR2 (germline): SEHNR, FQNEAQ (reference sequence). The CDR3 is CASSLGDVSMETQYF. The CDR3 bases are TGTGCCAGCAGCTTAGGGGACGTATCGATGGAGACCCAGTACTTC. Filled out from reference TRBV7-9 and TRBJ2-5, the complete variable domain reads DTGVSQNPRHKITKRGQNVTFRCDPISEHNRLYWYRQTLGQGPEFLTYFQNEAQLEKSRLLSDRFSAERPKGSFSTLEIQRTEQGDSAMYLCASSLGDVSMETQYFGPGTRLLVL.

The rearrangement uses TRBV6-1 and TRBJ1-1, with TRBD1 matching over 11 bases. V was pared by 8 bases and J by 4 bases, with 6 bases of the junction left unmatched. CDR3 length equals 14 residues. Germline values: CDR1 MNHNS, CDR2 SASEGT. This CDR3 is CASPRGQGVTEAFF. DNA of the CDR3: TGTGCCAGCCCTCGGGGACAGGGGGTCACTGAAGCTTTCTTT.

The V and J genes are TRBV7-6 and TRBJ2-7; possibly TRBD2 for D (7 bases). Trimming stripped 5 bases from V and 6 bases from J, with 17 bases between. Germline loops: CDR1 SGHVS, CDR2 FNYEAQ. CDR3 length equals 14 residues. The CDR3 nucleotides read TGTGCCAGCAGCGGGGAGGGGGGTTTCGGCGAGCAGTACTTC. It translates to CASSGEGGFGEQYF.

The genes are TRBV5-4 and TRBJ2-3, with 9 bases matching TRBD1. J was trimmed by 8 bases and V by 2 bases; bases with no gene match: 9. Per the germline V gene, CDR1 is SGHNT and CDR2 is YYREEE (reference sequence). The CDR3 length is 15 residues. As DNA, the CDR3 is TGTGCCAGCAGCTTCCGGGACAGGGTTAAGGGTACGCAGTATTTT. The encoded protein is CASSFRDRVKGTQYF.

About this clone: Other nucleotide sequences in the sample specify the same CDR3. The gene calls are TRBV6-5 and TRBJ2-7, with 12 bases aligning to TRBD2. This CDR3 region has 16 residues. With V trimmed by 0 bases and J by 3 bases, 3 bases remained unmatched. Germline CDR1 is MNHEY and CDR2 is SVGAGI. CDR3 bases: TGTGCCAGCAGTTACTCACTAGCGGGAGGTAGCTACGAGCAGTACTTC. Translated: CASSYSLAGGSYEQYF.

As regards this clone: The junction departs from germline at one end; a sequencing error may be responsible. The chain is built from TRBV7-9 and TRBJ2-5; TRBD1 matches 8 bases. In germline, CDR1 is SEHNR, CDR2 FQNEAQ (reference sequence). The CDR3 spans 16 residues. For the CDR3, the DNA is TGTGCCAGCAGCATAGCCGGGACAGGAGGTCAAGAGACCCAGTACTTC. Translated: CASSIAGTGGQETQYF. Filled out from reference TRBV7-9 and TRBJ2-5, the complete variable domain reads DTGVSQNPRHKITKRGQNVTFRCDPISEHNRLYWYRQTLGQGPEFLTYFQNEAQLEKSRLLSDRFSAERPKGSFSTLEIQRTEQGDSAMYLCASSIAGTGGQETQYFGPGTRLLVL.

This sequence joins TRBV10-3 and TRBJ1-2; tentative D call: TRBD1 (6 bases). The germline CDR1 and CDR2 sequences are ENHRY and SYGVKD. The CDR3 is made up of 13 amino acids. Trimming removed 3 bases from V and 4 bases from J, with 9 bases in between. The CDR3 bases are TGTGCCATCAGTGACGACAGGTTCTATGGCTACACCTTC. This gives the protein CAISDDRFYGYTF.

J is TRBJ2-6 and V is TRBV5-6; D may be TRBD2 (6 bases). CDR3 length: 16 residues. V was clipped by 3 bases and J by 0 bases, with 10 bases between them. The germline gives CDR1 SGHDT, CDR2 YYEEEE. CDR3 residues: CASSSGDFSGANVLTF. CDR3 in DNA: TGTGCCAGCAGCTCGGGAGATTTCTCTGGGGCCAACGTCCTGACTTTC.

V usage is TRBV5-5 and J usage is TRBJ2-7, with D unclear. The CDR3 loop spans 15 amino acids. Germline CDR1 SGHKS, CDR2 YYEKEE (reference sequence). The V and J ends lost 4 bases and 3 bases respectively, with 17 bases between them. The DNA for the CDR3 is TGTGCCAGCAGCCTGACCGGGTCCGCCAGCTACGAGCAGTACTTC. The encoded protein is CASSLTGSASYEQYF.

This chain joins TRBV7-2 and TRBJ2-2, with D unclear. CDR1 and CDR2 from the germline V gene are SGHTA and FQGNSA. CDR3 length: 15 amino acids. V was clipped by 0 bases and J by 1 base, with 6 bases between them. In DNA, the CDR3 is TGTGCCAGCAGCTTAGCGGGAAAGAACACCGGGGAGCTGTTTTTT. It yields the protein CASSLAGKNTGELFF.

The chain is built from TRBV6-6 and TRBJ1-3; D is possibly TRBD1 (5 bases). The CDR3 contains 14 residues. Trimming removed 5 bases at V and 0 bases at J, with 8 bases between. Germline V CDR1 and CDR2: MNHNY, SVGAGI (reference sequence). In DNA, the CDR3 is TGTGCCAGCAGTCGGGGGAGCTCTGGAAACACCATATATTTT. Amino acid sequence: CASSRGSSGNTIYF.

This sequence joins TRBV30 and TRBJ1-5, with TRBD1 identical over 9 bases. J gave up 7 bases and V 3 bases, and 13 bases lay outside the gene matches. Germline-derived CDR1 and CDR2 are GTSNPN and SVGIG (reference sequence). This CDR3 region has 16 residues. The CDR3 is CAWSPVFTGGGQPQHF. For the CDR3, the DNA is TGTGCCTGGAGCCCAGTGTTCACAGGGGGCGGCCAGCCCCAGCATTTT.

This clone was seen just once. The rearrangement uses TRBV15 and TRBJ1-5, with a tentative D call TRBD1 (6 bases). The CDR3 is 15 amino acids. With 0 bases removed from V and 7 bases from J, the gap between germline ends came to 13 bases. Germline V CDR1 and CDR2: LNHNV, YYDKDF (reference sequence). The CDR3 region is CATSRDRQARQPQHF. The CDR3 region has the DNA TGTGCCACCAGCAGAGATCGACAGGCAAGGCAGCCCCAGCATTTT.

The chain links TRBV30 to TRBJ2-7, with D hard to call. Trimming stripped 0 bases from V and 3 bases from J, with 30 bases between. The CDR3 extends over 20 amino acids. The germline V gene has CDR1 GTSNPN and CDR2 SVGIG (reference sequence). CDR3 protein: CAWSVSFELSLLPLLYEQYF. The DNA for the CDR3 is TGTGCCTGGAGTGTATCCTTCGAGCTCTCTCTTTTGCCCTTACTCTACGAGCAGTACTTC.

CDR3 coding DNA: TGTGCCAGCAGCTTAGGGCAGGGCTTCTATAATTCACCCCTCCACTTT. Protein product: CASSLGQGFYNSPLHF. The chain has TRBV7-9 and TRBJ1-6; weak D call: TRBD1 (5 bases). The CDR3 totals 16 residues. Germline V gene lookup returns CDR1 SEHNR and CDR2 FQNEAQ (reference sequence). V lost 1 base and J lost 3, with 10 bases in between. The full variable domain, completed using reference TRBV7-9 and TRBJ1-6, is DTGVSQNPRHKITKRGQNVTFRCDPISEHNRLYWYRQTLGQGPEFLTYFQNEAQLEKSRLLSDRFSAERPKGSFSTLEIQRTEQGDSAMYLCASSLGQGFYNSPLHFGNGTRLTVT.

This chain links TRBV19 with TRBJ1-3; 7 bases agree with TRBD1. CDR1 is LNHDA, CDR2 SQIVND, per germline (reference sequence). V was clipped by 4 bases and J by 3 bases; unmatched bases: 6. The CDR3 runs to 15 residues. The CDR3 here is CASSNRQGRGNTIYF. The CDR3 nucleotides are TGTGCCAGTAGTAACAGACAGGGCCGTGGAAACACCATATATTTT.